Listed below are T cell receptor beta chains from one sample, sequenced in a study of shared clonotypes between healthy human individuals. This table comes from immunoSEQ multiplex PCR, and its TCRdb copy is limited to in-frame clones, with some not included. The sample lists around 1.1 million clones; 75% to 80% were seen once. Specimen: memory CD4+ T cells from PBMCs. The receptor set was obtained from a man aged 18 to 29 in good health. Some clones in this sample may be carry-over from other donors' samples. Each CDR3 is given with its conserved first and last residue. Each record gives: J gene, D gene, V gene, clone size, CDR3 protein, CDR3 DNA. A D gene is named only where the DNA matches it firmly. Rows give clone size only sometimes, using once, few, many, or a class for an expanded clone.

TRBJ1-3	-	TRBV6-5	-	CASTRGGDSGNTIYF	TGTGCCAGCACCCGGGGGGGGGACTCTGGAAACACCATATATTTT
TRBJ1-2	-	TRBV9	-	CASQKLNYGYTF	TGTGCCAGCCAGAAACTTAACTATGGCTACACCTTC
TRBJ2-2	-	TRBV15	-	CATTTGGGTGELFF	TGTGCCACCACTACAGGGGGGGGCACCGGGGAGCTGTTTTTT
TRBJ1-1	-	TRBV7-9	-	CASSPGGRGRITEAFF	TGTGCCAGCAGCCCCGGGGGCCGGGGCCGTATCACTGAAGCTTTCTTT
TRBJ2-7	-	TRBV6-5	-	CASSYSSGVYEQYF	TGTGCCAGCAGTTACTCGTCGGGGGTCTACGAGCAGTACTTC
TRBJ1-1	-	TRBV15	many	CATSNGGNTEAFF	TGTGCCACCAGCAACGGGGGGAACACTGAAGCTTTCTTT
TRBJ1-1	TRBD1	TRBV7-8	-	CASSSRTGKGYTEAFF	TGTGCCAGCAGCTCCCGGACAGGGAAGGGGTACACTGAAGCTTTCTTT
TRBJ2-7	TRBD2	TRBV6-6	few	CASRKGGGGDEQYF	TGTGCCAGCAGAAAGGGAGGTGGGGGGGACGAGCAGTACTTC
TRBJ1-1	-	TRBV29-1	once	CSVEAPLGDTEAFF	TGCAGCGTTGAAGCCCCCCTTGGGGACACTGAAGCTTTCTTT
TRBJ2-7	-	TRBV6-6	-	CASSSDGHYEQYF	TGTGCCAGCAGTTCGGACGGGCACTACGAGCAGTACTTC
TRBJ2-1	-	TRBV11-2	many	CASSLTGYNEQFF	TGTGCCAGCAGCTTAACCGGGTACAATGAGCAGTTCTTC
TRBJ2-5	TRBD2	TRBV5-1	-	CASSLLGTTQETQYF	TGCGCCAGCAGTCTTCTCGGGACTACCCAAGAGACCCAGTACTTC
TRBJ2-7	TRBD1	TRBV7-2	-	CASSRDRTSYEQYF	TGTGCCAGCAGCCGGGACAGGACTTCCTACGAGCAGTACTTC